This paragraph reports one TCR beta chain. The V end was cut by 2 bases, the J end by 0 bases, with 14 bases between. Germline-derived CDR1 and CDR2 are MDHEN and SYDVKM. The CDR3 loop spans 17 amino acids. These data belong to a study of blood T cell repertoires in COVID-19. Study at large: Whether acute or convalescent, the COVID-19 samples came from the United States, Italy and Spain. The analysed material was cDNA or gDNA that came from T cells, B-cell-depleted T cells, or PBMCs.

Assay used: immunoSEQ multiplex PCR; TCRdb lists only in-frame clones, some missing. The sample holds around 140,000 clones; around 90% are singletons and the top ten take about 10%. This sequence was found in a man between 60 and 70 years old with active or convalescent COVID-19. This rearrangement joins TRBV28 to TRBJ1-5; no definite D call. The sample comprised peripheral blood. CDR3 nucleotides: TGTGCCAGCAGTTTACCGGCCCCGGGGAATAGCAATCAGCCCCAGCATTTT. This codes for CASSLPAPGNSNQPQHF.